A selection of T cell receptor beta chains follows, all from one sample in a study of T cell changes during pregnancy in multiple sclerosis. Profiled with immunoSEQ multiplex PCR; TCRdb holds only in-frame clones, not every one. The data contain about 58,000 clones, roughly 89% of them singletons. The sequencing here drew on CD4+ T cells from peripheral blood mononuclear cells, taken after pregnancy. These receptors were taken from a female donor in good health, enrolled as a control in a pregnancy study. Each CDR3 is given with its conserved first and last residue. D genes are given only for firm matches. Expanded clones get a size class; other rows say once, few or many, or leave the size out.

-	TRBV2	-	TRBJ1-1	TGCAGCAGCCAGCGGGGGGTTAGGACTAACGCTGAAGCTTTCTTT	CSSQRGVRTNAEAFF
-	TRBV9	-	TRBJ2-7	TGTGCCAGCAGCGTGGACTCTTACTACGAGCAGTACTTC	CASSVDSYYEQYF
-	TRBV11-2	-	TRBJ2-1	TGTGCCAGCAGCCCCGGGGATTGGGAGCAGTTCTTC	CASSPGDWEQFF
TRBD1	TRBV7-3	-	TRBJ1-1	TGTGCCAGCAGCGCCCGGACAGGGATTAACACTGAAGCTTTCTTT	CASSARTGINTEAFF
-	TRBV7-3	few	TRBJ2-1	TGTGCCAGCAGCCGTTATGTACGCGATGAGCAGTTCTTC	CASSRYVRDEQFF
-	TRBV5-4	-	TRBJ1-1	TGTGCCAGCAGCTTGGAACGGGGCACTGAAGCTTTCTTT	CASSLERGTEAFF
TRBD1	TRBV7-9	-	TRBJ2-1	TGTGCCAGCAGCTTATCCAGACAGGGGACCTACAATGAGCAGTTCTTC	CASSLSRQGTYNEQFF
-	TRBV11-3	-	TRBJ2-1	TGTGCCAGCAGCTCGGACTGGGGTGAGCAGTTCTTC	CASSSDWGEQFF
-	TRBV4-2	-	TRBJ2-3	TGTGCCAGCAGCCAAGATCCTAGCATAAGCACAGATACGCAGTATTTT	CASSQDPSISTDTQYF
-	TRBV7-3	-	TRBJ2-7	TGTGCCAGCAGGTTACAAATAAGAGACAGGATGTACGAGCAGTACTTC	CASRLQIRDRMYEQYF
-	TRBV30	-	TRBJ1-2	TGTGCCTGGAGTCGGGGAGAGAACTATGGCTACACCTTC	CAWSRGENYGYTF
TRBD1	TRBV5-6	-	TRBJ1-1	TGTGCCAGCAGCTTCACAGGGGTCACTGAAGCTTTCTTT	CASSFTGVTEAFF
TRBD1	TRBV12-5	-	TRBJ2-1	TGTGCTAGTGGGCAGAATACAGGGGCGATCAGCCACAATGAGCAGTTCTTC	CASGQNTGAISHNEQFF
TRBD1	TRBV2	-	TRBJ2-7	TGTGCCAGCAAAGGACAGGTTAGCTCCTACGAGCAGTACTTC	CASKGQVSSYEQYF
TRBD1	TRBV27	-	TRBJ1-2	TGTGCCAGCAGTACCCCCGGGACAGGGAAAGGCTACACCTTC	CASSTPGTGKGYTF
TRBD1	TRBV19	-	TRBJ1-5	TGTGCCAGTAGCCAGGACAGGCGGTCCCAGCATTTT	CASSQDRRSQHF
TRBD1	TRBV19	-	TRBJ1-2	TGTGCCAGTAGAGGCGACAGGGGCGAAAACTATGGCTACACCTTC	CASRGDRGENYGYTF
-	TRBV9	-	TRBJ2-1	TGTGCCAGCAGCGTCGGTGACTCAAGCTCCTACAATGAGCAGTTCTTC	CASSVGDSSSYNEQFF
-	TRBV7-3	-	TRBJ1-1	TGTGCCAGCAGCTCCAGGGGAGGGGACACTGAAGCTTTCTTT	CASSSRGGDTEAFF
-	TRBV14	-	TRBJ1-2	TGTGCCAGCAACTCAGCGCTAGAGGGCTACACCTTC	CASNSALEGYTF
TRBD1	TRBV7-6	-	TRBJ2-2	TGTGCCAGCAGCTTAGCCCGGGACAGCTACACCGGGGAGCTGTTTTTT	CASSLARDSYTGELFF
-	TRBV5-1	-	TRBJ1-6	TGCGCCAGCAGCTTGGACACCAACTATAATTCACCCCTCCACTTT	CASSLDTNYNSPLHF
-	TRBV6-5	-	TRBJ1-6	TGTGCCAGCAGTAACAGGAATAATTCACCCCTCCACTTT	CASSNRNNSPLHF
-	TRBV5-8	-	TRBJ1-6	TGTGCCAGCAGCCAGGACAGCTATAATTCACCCCTCCACTTT	CASSQDSYNSPLHF
TRBD2	TRBV7-9	once	TRBJ2-1	TGTGCCAGCAGCTTAGGACTAGCGGGGGACAATGAGCAGTTCTTC	CASSLGLAGDNEQFF
TRBD1	TRBV5-4	once	TRBJ1-1	TGTGCCAGCAGCCCCAGGGGGCCTAGGCACACTGAAGCTTTCTTT	CASSPRGPRHTEAFF
TRBD2	TRBV25-1	-	TRBJ2-3	TGTGCCAGCAGTGGGGACTACCGAACAGATACGCAGTATTTT	CASSGDYRTDTQYF
-	TRBV7-9	-	TRBJ1-2	TGTGCCAGCAGCTTATCTAGGGGTCACTATGGCTACACCTTC	CASSLSRGHYGYTF
-	TRBV7-2	-	TRBJ1-2	TGTGCCAGCAGCTTAGCGGCGACGGCGTCGGAGGACTACACCTTC	CASSLAATASEDYTF
-	TRBV11-2	-	TRBJ1-2	TGTGCCAGCAGCCCCCACCCCCGGGTTACTAACTATGGCTACACCTTC	CASSPHPRVTNYGYTF
-	TRBV5-8	-	TRBJ1-5	TGTGCCAGCAGCTTGTATCAGGGGAGTCAGCCCCAGCATTTT	CASSLYQGSQPQHF
-	TRBV14	-	TRBJ1-2	TGTGCCAGCAGCCAAGATAGGAGGGGGGGAGGCTACACCTTC	CASSQDRRGGGYTF
TRBD1	TRBV27	-	TRBJ2-7	TGTGCCAGCAGTCCAGGGGGCGATCGCTACGAGCAGTACTTC	CASSPGGDRYEQYF
-	TRBV19	few	TRBJ2-5	TGTGCCAGTAGAACAGGGAGTCAAGAGACCCAGTACTTC	CASRTGSQETQYF
TRBD1	TRBV11-2	-	TRBJ1-1	TGTGCCAGCAGCTTATTAGGGGGCCAAACTGAAGCTTTCTTT	CASSLLGGQTEAFF
-	TRBV7-9	-	TRBJ1-3	TGTGCCAGCAGCTTCCCTTCGGGTGGGGGGAGCTCTGGAAACACCATATATTTT	CASSFPSGGGSSGNTIYF
-	TRBV9	-	TRBJ2-5	TGTGCCAGCAGCGTAGCTCCAGGTCCAGGGGCCCAGTACTTC	CASSVAPGPGAQYF
TRBD2	TRBV5-1	-	TRBJ2-1	TGCGCCAGCAGCGCCACTAGCGGGGGGTTCCTCTACAATGAGCAGTTCTTC	CASSATSGGFLYNEQFF
TRBD1	TRBV6-1	-	TRBJ2-5	TGTGCCAGCAGTCGGAGCACAGGGGGTCAAGAGACCCAGTACTTC	CASSRSTGGQETQYF
-	TRBV5-4	-	TRBJ2-5	TGTGCCAGCCAAATGTACCTACAGGGAAAAGAGACCCAGTACTTC	CASQMYLQGKETQYF
-	TRBV27	-	TRBJ2-1	TGTGCCAGCAGTTTAAAGTACGGGGAGATCAGCGAGCAGTTCTTC	CASSLKYGEISEQFF
-	TRBV18	-	TRBJ1-5	TGTGCCAGCTCACCATCCCAGGGCCATCAGCCCCAGCATTTT	CASSPSQGHQPQHF
TRBD1	TRBV7-3	-	TRBJ2-1	TGTGCCAGCAGCTCCAACAGGGGCAATGAGCAGTTCTTC	CASSSNRGNEQFF